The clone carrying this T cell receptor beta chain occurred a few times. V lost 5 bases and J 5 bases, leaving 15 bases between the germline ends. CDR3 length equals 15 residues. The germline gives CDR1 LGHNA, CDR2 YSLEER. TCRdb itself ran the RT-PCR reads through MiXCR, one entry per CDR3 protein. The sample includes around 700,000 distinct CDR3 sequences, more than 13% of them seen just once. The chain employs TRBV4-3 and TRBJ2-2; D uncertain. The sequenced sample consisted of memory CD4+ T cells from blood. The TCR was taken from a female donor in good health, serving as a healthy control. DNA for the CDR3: TGCGCCAGCAGCTCCTCCGCCCTATCGACCGGGGAGCTGTTTTTT. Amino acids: CASSSSALSTGELFF.